This TCR beta chain came from a study of beta chain features in type 1 diabetes. Overall study results and limits: A pattern of fewer insertions and more deletions at VDJ junctions was seen in type 1 diabetes patients.

Looked up from germline, CDR1 is SGHNT and CDR2 is YYREEE (reference sequence). The CDR3 covers 14 residues. J was trimmed by 8 bases and V by 4 bases; bases with no gene match: 6. Expressed TCRB transcripts were sequenced, since all the RNA that had been isolated was reverse transcribed. Clones were read by immunoSEQ multiplex PCR, and TCRdb kept only the in-frame ones, dropping some. The table has fewer than 350,000 clones, 20% seen once. This clone was picked up a small number of times. What it binds is unknown. At the DNA level, this CDR3 is encoded by other sequences in the same sample as well. Sequences were obtained from naive CD4+ T cells from blood. This receptor was taken from a young woman in good health. The V call is TRBV5-4, the J call TRBJ1-4; TRBD1 matches 9 bases. CDR3 coding DNA: TGTGCCAGCAGCCCGGACAGGGGACGGGAAAAACTGTTTTTT. It specifies CASSPDRGREKLFF. The full variable domain, completed using reference TRBV5-4 and TRBJ1-4, is ETGVTQSPTHLIKTRGQQVTLRCSSQSGHNTVSWYQQALGQGPQFIFQYYREEENGRGNFPPRFSGLQFPNYSSELNVNALELDDSALYLCASSPDRGREKLFFGSGTQLSVL.